The T cell receptor (beta chain) under discussion was sequenced for a study of blood T cell repertoires in COVID-19. Study background: Acute-phase and convalescent COVID-19 samples originated in the United States, Italy and Spain. From T cells, B-cell-depleted T cells, or PBMCs came the material, which was cDNA or gDNA.

Authors' methods: The authors estimated nucleated cell counts from reference gene primer amplification. Sequencing was performed with immunoSEQ multiplex PCR; in TCRdb, only in-frame clones are kept and a portion is missing. That table furnishes V, J and clone size, whereas the DNA furnished D and trimming. The sample holds 220,000 or so clones; around 90% are singletons and the top ten take more than 5.5%. This sequence was found in a man between 60 and 70 years old who had recovered from COVID-19. Source material: peripheral blood.

This CDR3 is CASSEYHQGRNEQFF. CDR3 nucleotide sequence: TGTGCCAGCAGTGAATACCATCAGGGAAGGAATGAGCAGTTCTTC. J is TRBJ2-1 and V is TRBV25-1; tentative D call: TRBD1 (5 bases). CDR1 is MGHDK and CDR2 is SYGVNS in the germline V gene. The CDR3 consists of 15 residues. Trimming took 0 bases from V and 7 from J, leaving 13 bases between them. Together with reference TRBV25-1 and TRBJ2-1, the CDR3 gives the full variable domain: EADIYQTPRYLVIGTGKKITLECSQTMGHDKMYWYQQDPGMELHLIHYSYGVNSTEKGDLSSESTVSRIRTEHFPLTLESARPSHTSQYLCASSEYHQGRNEQFFGPGTRLTVL.